The clone carrying this T cell receptor beta chain was observed a handful of times. No antigen is known for it. This sample stems from a study of T cell repertoires in cytomegalovirus infection. Across the study: Indicated by public TCR beta signatures were CMV infection and matching HLA type. Broader study findings: Using cumulative public TCR beta family frequency, the authors identified those who carried CMV together with the relevant HLA. Dominating the ex vivo response were TCR beta clonotypes that were CMV-specific and HLA-C-restricted.

TCRdb processed the reads anew with MiXCR; each CDR3 protein has one entry. The sample has approximately 73,000 distinct CDR3 sequences; 40% are singletons. The germline V and J ends were trimmed by 5 bases and 0 bases, with 8 bases remaining between them. Germline V lookup: CDR1 SGHTA, CDR2 FQGNSA. This CDR3 contains 14 residues. This sequence joins TRBV7-2 and TRBJ2-4, with TRBD1 as a possible D gene (5 bases). The starting material was CD8+ T cells from cultured PBMCs, obtained from culture after CMV antigen stimulation. This clonotype was sampled from a human donor in good health (CMV status not recorded). Some clones in this sample may be carry-over from other donors' samples. The CDR3 coding sequence is TGTGCCAGCAGCCCCGACAGAGCCAAAAACATTCAGTACTTC. Translated, it gives CASSPDRAKNIQYF.